This TCR beta chain was recovered during a study of blood T cell repertoires in COVID-19. Study context: COVID-19 samples collected from the United States, Italy and Spain covered acute and convalescent phases. PBMCs, B-cell-depleted T cells, or T cells were the source of the cDNA or gDNA that made up the material.

The V end was cut by 4 bases, the J end by 5 bases, with 17 bases between. In germline, CDR1 is MNHEY, CDR2 SMNVEV (reference sequence). The CDR3 is 15 amino acids. Under the authors' procedure: Quantification of nucleated cells was approximated via reference gene primer amplification. TCRdb's copy holds only in-frame clones and misses some; the assay was immunoSEQ multiplex PCR. Clone size and the V and J calls come from that table; the DNA yielded D and trimming. The table records fewer than 150,000 clones, around 87% of them present only once. This receptor was taken from a woman aged 40-49 years with acute or convalescent COVID-19. Sequencing was performed on peripheral blood. V is TRBV27 and J is TRBJ1-2, with D tentatively TRBD1 (5 bases). The CDR3 nucleotides are TGTGCCAGCAGTTCCGAACCTTGGGACTCTTATGGCTACACCTTC. The encoded protein is CASSSEPWDSYGYTF.